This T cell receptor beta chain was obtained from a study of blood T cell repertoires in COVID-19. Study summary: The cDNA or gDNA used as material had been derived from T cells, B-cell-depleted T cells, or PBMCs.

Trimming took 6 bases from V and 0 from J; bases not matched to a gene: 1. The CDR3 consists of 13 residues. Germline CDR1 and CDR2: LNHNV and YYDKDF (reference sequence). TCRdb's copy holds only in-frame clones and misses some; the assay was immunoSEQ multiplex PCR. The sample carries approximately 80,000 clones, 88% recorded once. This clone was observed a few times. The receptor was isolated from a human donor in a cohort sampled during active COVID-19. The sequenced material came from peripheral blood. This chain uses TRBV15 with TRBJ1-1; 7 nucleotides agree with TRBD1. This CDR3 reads CATRTGMNTEAFF. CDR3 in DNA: TGTGCCACCAGGACAGGGATGAACACTGAAGCTTTCTTT.